Listed here are 8 T cell receptor beta chains from one sample, sequenced in a study of T cells in Graves' hyperthyroidism and ophthalmopathy. RNA transcripts served as the template for amplifying TCR beta CDR3 regions. First-round RT-PCR targeting the TCR CDR3 was performed with the HTBI primer set. Each CDR3 protein gets one entry after TCRdb re-called the multiplex PCR reads with MiXCR. The sample lists about 840,000 distinct CDR3 sequences; approximately 40% were seen once. Sequencing was carried out using blood. These receptor sequences come from a man between 18 and 29 years old with Graves' hyperthyroidism.

This clonotype was observed a handful of times. J is TRBJ1-5 and V is TRBV27; D remains ambiguous. V was shortened by 2 bases and J by 1 base, with 9 bases between the two germline ends. The CDR3 runs 15 residues. Germline loops: CDR1 MNHEY, CDR2 SMNVEV (reference sequence). The CDR3 sequence is CASSLMGSSNQPQHF. CDR3 in DNA: TGTGCCAGCAGTTTAATGGGGTCCAGCAATCAGCCCCAGCATTTT.

The chain links TRBV5-1 to TRBJ1-4; TRBD1 aligns across 8 bases. V lost 4 bases, J lost 7 bases, and 12 bases stayed unmatched. The length of the CDR3 is 16 residues. Germline V CDR1 and CDR2: SGHRS, YFSETQ. The CDR3 sequence: CASSPAQQGGFEKLFF. Written as DNA, the CDR3 is TGCGCCAGCAGCCCGGCTCAACAGGGGGGTTTTGAAAAACTGTTTTTT.

This clonotype was counted ten times or more. V is TRBV14 and J is TRBJ1-6; D uncertain. Germline loops: CDR1 SGHDN, CDR2 FVKESK. CDR3 size: 13 residues. V was trimmed by 1 base and J by 15 bases, leaving 13 bases between them. For the CDR3, the DNA is TGTGCCAGCAGCCAAGTTGTGGGCTTGGGCCTCCACTTT. Protein product: CASSQVVGLGLHF.

This clonotype was counted between two and nine times. The J gene is TRBJ1-1, the V gene TRBV2, with D perhaps TRBD1 (6 bases). The germline V gene encodes CDR1 SNHLY and CDR2 FYNNEI. The V end lost 6 bases, the J end lost 6 bases, and 17 bases lay between the germline ends. The CDR3 is 14 residues long. The CDR3 DNA is TGTGCCAGCAGCGTAGGTGAGGGGGTGGCTGAAGCTTTCTTT. Its translation: CASSVGEGVAEAFF. The full variable domain, completed using reference TRBV2 and TRBJ1-1, is EPEVTQTPSHQVTQMGQEVILRCVPISNHLYFYWYRQILGQKVEFLVSFYNNEISEKSEIFDDQFSVERPDGSNFTLKIRSTKLEDSAMYFCASSVGEGVAEAFFGQGTRLTVV.

The chain joins TRBV20-1 to TRBJ2-2; a weak D match, TRBD2 (6 bases). CDR3 length: 16 residues. With 6 bases removed from V and 2 bases from J, the gap between germline ends came to 19 bases. Germline CDR1 and CDR2: DFQATT and SNEGSKA (reference sequence). Here the CDR3 DNA reads TGCAGTGCCCAGAACCCCGCGGGACTTAACACCGGGGAGCTGTTTTTT. This codes for CSAQNPAGLNTGELFF.

This clonotype was seen repeatedly, ten times or more. V and J are TRBV19 and TRBJ2-7; no reliable D call. V shed 3 bases and J shed 0 bases, with 6 bases lying between them. The CDR3 consists of 13 residues. Germline V gives CDR1 LNHDA, CDR2 SQIVND (reference sequence). CDR3 sequence reads: CASSIDVSYEQYF. The CDR3 nucleotides are TGTGCCAGTAGTATCGACGTCTCCTACGAGCAGTACTTC.

The chain links TRBV11-2 to TRBJ1-6, with 10 bases aligning to TRBD1. The trim removed 4 bases at V and 7 bases at J, leaving 7 bases unmatched. The CDR3 length is 16 residues. The germline V gene encodes CDR1 SGHAT and CDR2 FQNNGV. Here the CDR3 reads CASSSRRGQGNSPLHF. The CDR3 bases are TGTGCCAGCAGCTCCCGCAGGGGACAGGGGAATTCACCCCTCCACTTT.

The chain couples TRBV7-9 to TRBJ1-1; D remains ambiguous. Germline V gene lookup returns CDR1 SEHNR and CDR2 FQNEAQ (reference sequence). This CDR3 is built from 15 residues. V gave up 0 bases and J gave up 7 bases, with 15 bases separating them. The DNA of the CDR3 is TGTGCCAGCAGCTTAGCGTCATGGGGAACTAATGAAGCTTTCTTT. Translated, it gives CASSLASWGTNEAFF.